Following are 23 T cell receptor beta chains from one sample sequenced in a study of blood T cells in healthy people across ages. Alongside a J-beta primer mix, a sample-barcoded 5' primer served in a second PCR lasting 7 to 11 cycles. MiXCR, applied by TCRdb to the 5' RACE reads, yields one record per CDR3 protein. The repertoire consists of hundreds of thousands of distinct CDR3 sequences, with less than 40% occurring once and the leading ten covering roughly 14%. What was sequenced was blood. Receptor source: a woman of 80 years or more in good health.

This clonotype was seen repeatedly, ten times or more. This chain connects TRBV7-2 to TRBJ2-5; TRBD2 matches at 7 bases. Per the germline V gene, CDR1 is SGHTA and CDR2 is FQGNSA. This CDR3 region has 15 residues. The V gene end was trimmed by 4 bases and the J gene end by 2 bases; junction bases not matched to a gene: 7. This chain's CDR3 is CASSSWGGEQETQYF. The CDR3 DNA sequence: TGTGCCAGCAGCTCCTGGGGGGGAGAACAAGAGACCCAGTACTTC.

This clonotype showed up just a few times. This chain joins TRBV27 and TRBJ1-2; D might be TRBD1 (6 bases). Germline-derived CDR1 and CDR2 are MNHEY and SMNVEV (reference sequence). CDR3 length: 15 residues. V lost 4 bases and J 6 bases, leaving 18 bases between the germline ends. The CDR3 DNA follows: TGTGCCAGCAGTTCCCTAAACTTGGACAGCGATGGCTACACCTTC. Its translation is CASSSLNLDSDGYTF.

The chain carries TRBV2 and TRBJ2-3; no clear D. The V end was cut by 0 bases, the J end by 6 bases, with 7 bases between. Per the germline V gene, CDR1 is SNHLY and CDR2 is FYNNEI. The CDR3 consists of 13 residues. The CDR3: CASSEARADTQYF. The CDR3 DNA sequence: TGTGCCAGCAGTGAAGCGCGTGCTGATACGCAGTATTTT.

The V and J genes are TRBV27 and TRBJ1-6; D unresolved. Germline loops: CDR1 MNHEY, CDR2 SMNVEV (reference sequence). Trimming shortened V by 3 bases and J by 8 bases, and 8 bases separated the two germline ends. This CDR3 has 13 residues. The CDR3 DNA sequence: TGTGCCAGCAGTTTGGGGTATGATTCACCCCTCCACTTT. Protein: CASSLGYDSPLHF.

This clonotype was counted ten times or more. The rearrangement joins TRBV5-1 to TRBJ2-3, with 7 positions matching TRBD2. This CDR3 is built from 14 residues. The ends lost 6 bases at V and 9 bases at J; junction bases unmatched: 13. CDR1 is SGHRS, CDR2 YFSETQ, per germline. CDR3: CASTPAGSAGTQYF. For the CDR3, the DNA is TGCGCCAGCACCCCAGCGGGGTCAGCTGGGACGCAGTATTTT. The variable domain in full, with the rest retrieved from reference TRBV5-1 and TRBJ2-3, is KAGVTQTPRYLIKTRGQQVTLSCSPISGHRSVSWYQQTPGQGLQFLFEYFSETQRNKGNFPGRFSGRQFSNSRSEMNVSTLELGDSALYLCASTPAGSAGTQYFGPGTRLTVL.

This chain links TRBV20-1 with TRBJ1-6, with unresolved D. Germline assignment: CDR1 DFQATT and CDR2 SNEGSKA (reference sequence). V was clipped by 6 bases and J by 2 bases, with 14 bases between them. This CDR3 region has 15 residues. CDR3 in DNA: TGCAGTGCCCTCGGTTGGGCAGCCTATAATTCACCCCTCCACTTT. Its protein is CSALGWAAYNSPLHF.

This clonotype was counted a few times. This may come from a read error, since a much larger clone is one base off. The V call is TRBV20-1, the J call TRBJ2-5; either TRBD1 or TRBD2 may supply D (5 bases each). The V end lost 3 bases, the J end lost 4 bases, and 12 bases lay between the germline ends. The CDR3 spans 13 residues. Looked up from germline, CDR1 is DFQATT and CDR2 is SNEGSKA (reference sequence). The CDR3 sequence: CSARSGPRETQYF. In DNA form, the CDR3 reads TGCAGTGCTAGGTCGGGGCCCCGAGAGACCCAGTACTTC.

With respect to this clonotype: Compared with germline, one end of the junction differs, possibly owing to a read error. The rearrangement uses TRBV7-6 and TRBJ2-4; no clear D. The CDR3 sequence is 16 residues long. The germline V gene encodes CDR1 SGHVS and CDR2 FNYEAQ. CDR3 nucleotide sequence: TGTGCCAGCGCTGGCGGAGTTGGAACAGTCGGTAACATTCGGTACTTC. Amino acid sequence: CASAGGVGTVGNIRYF.

The table lists this clonotype with many counts. This chain joins TRBV6-1 and TRBJ2-3; 8 bases agree with TRBD1. V lost 4 bases, J lost 9 bases, and 3 bases stayed unmatched. This CDR3 contains 12 residues. Looked up from germline, CDR1 is MNHNS and CDR2 is SASEGT. The CDR3 DNA follows: TGTGCCAGCAGTGCCACAGGGGGGACGCAGTATTTT. Encoded protein: CASSATGGTQYF.

This clonotype showed up many times. V gene TRBV6-6 combines with J gene TRBJ1-6; D is undetermined. Trimming stripped 0 bases from V and 11 bases from J, with 14 bases between. In germline, CDR1 is MNHNY, CDR2 SVGAGI (reference sequence). The CDR3 has 15 amino acids. The CDR3 spells CASSYSNQVGAPLHF. The CDR3 nucleotides read TGTGCCAGCAGTTACTCGAACCAGGTCGGGGCACCCCTCCACTTT.

A note on this clonotype: Given a much more abundant clone one base away, this may be a read error. The chain links TRBV7-9 to TRBJ1-2; D is ambiguous. Germline CDR1 and CDR2: SEHNR and FQNEAQ (reference sequence). This CDR3 spans 12 amino acids. The CDR3 coding sequence is TGTGCCAGCAGCCCCAAAAACTATGGCCACACCTTC. Translation: CASSPKNYGHTF.

For this clonotype: With a much larger clone just one base away, this may be a read error. This chain connects TRBV11-2 to TRBJ2-7; the match to TRBD1 covers 9 bases. V lost 5 bases to trimming and J lost 3 bases; unmatched junction nucleotides: 14. The germline CDR1 and CDR2 sequences are SGHAT and FQNNGV. The CDR3 is 17 residues long. The CDR3 DNA follows: TGTGCCAGCAGCACTAGAAGCGAGGGGACAGGGAGCTACGAGCAGTACTTC. Its protein is CASSTRSEGTGSYEQYF.

This clonotype was counted many times. The chain couples TRBV5-1 to TRBJ2-1, with D possibly being TRBD1 (5 bases). Per germline, CDR1 SGHRS and CDR2 YFSETQ. V was cut by 0 bases and J by 1 base, with 8 bases left in between. This CDR3 has 15 residues. CDR3 in amino acids: CASSLAGQSYNEQFF. The CDR3 DNA is TGCGCCAGCAGCTTGGCAGGACAATCCTACAATGAGCAGTTCTTC. Full variable domain (outside the CDR3, taken from reference TRBV5-1 and TRBJ2-1): KAGVTQTPRYLIKTRGQQVTLSCSPISGHRSVSWYQQTPGQGLQFLFEYFSETQRNKGNFPGRFSGRQFSNSRSEMNVSTLELGDSALYLCASSLAGQSYNEQFFGPGTRLTVL.

On this clonotype itself: This may be a read error: a much more frequent sequence differs by one nucleotide. The V gene is TRBV7-2, the J gene TRBJ1-2; D ambiguous. This CDR3 contains 13 residues. The germline CDR1 and CDR2 sequences are SGHTA and FQGNSA. The CDR3 DNA reads TGTGCCGGCAGCCTCCGATTGGGGTATGGCTACACCTTC. Its protein is CAGSLRLGYGYTF.

This clonotype was counted only a few times. The chain has TRBV12-3 or TRBV12-4 and TRBJ2-3; 7 positions match TRBD2. V dropped 1 base and J dropped 4; count of bases not matched to a gene: 8. CDR3 length equals 16 residues. The CDR3 spells CASSLVGLVTADTQYF. The CDR3 DNA sequence: TGTGCCAGCAGTTTAGTAGGACTAGTCACCGCAGATACGCAGTATTTT.

CDR3 amino acids: CASSQGGQYPYEQYF. The CDR3, as DNA: TGTGCCAGCAGCCAAGGGGGTCAGTACCCCTACGAGCAGTACTTC. The chain has TRBV3-1 and TRBJ2-4, with D hard to call. The J call may be incorrect, as the DNA end agrees better with TRBJ2-7. The germline gives CDR1 LGHDT, CDR2 YNNKEL (reference sequence). CDR3 size: 15 residues.

This clonotype was recorded at least ten times. The V call is TRBV10-3, the J call TRBJ1-2, with 9 bases lining up with TRBD1. Germline CDR1 reads ENHRY; CDR2 reads SYGVKD. The trim removed 7 bases at V and 4 bases at J, leaving 4 bases unmatched. This CDR3 region has 13 residues. DNA for the CDR3: TGTGCCATCACCGAGGACAGGGGCTATGGCTACACCTTC. Protein product: CAITEDRGYGYTF.

This clonotype was picked up a small number of times. The rearrangement uses TRBV5-1 and TRBJ1-2, with D unresolved. CDR1 SGHRS and CDR2 YFSETQ come from the germline V gene. The CDR3 consists of 13 residues. The germline V and J ends were trimmed by 3 bases and 3 bases, with 9 bases remaining between them. The CDR3 DNA sequence: TGCGCCAGCAGCTCCGACCTGGACTATGGCTACACCTTC. As protein: CASSSDLDYGYTF.

This clonotype was observed at least ten times. The chain is built from TRBV7-3 and TRBJ2-1, with 8 positions matching TRBD2. CDR3 length: 16 amino acids. CDR1 and CDR2 (germline): SGHTA, FQGTGA. Trimming cost V 4 bases and J 6 bases; bases outside gene matches: 11. The CDR3 DNA reads as TGTGCCAGCAGCTCGACCCCGGGACTAGTGATCAATGAGCAGTTCTTC. As protein: CASSSTPGLVINEQFF. Supplemented by reference TRBV7-3 and TRBJ2-1, the full variable domain reads GAGVSQTPSNKVTEKGKYVELRCDPISGHTALYWYRQSLGQGPEFLIYFQGTGAADDSGLPNDRFFAVRPEGSVSTLKIQRTERGDSAVYLCASSSTPGLVINEQFFGPGTRLTVL.

Many counts were recorded for this clonotype. The chain recombines TRBV20-1 with TRBJ1-5; D not resolved. CDR1 is DFQATT, CDR2 SNEGSKA, per germline (reference sequence). The CDR3 runs 14 residues. V was cut by 3 bases and J by 0 bases, with 9 bases left in between. CDR3 protein: CSASGGVSNQPQHF. The CDR3 region has the DNA TGCAGTGCTAGCGGCGGGGTTAGCAATCAGCCCCAGCATTTT.

The chain combines TRBV9 with TRBJ2-7; D unclear. The CDR3 is 13 amino acids. The germline V gene has CDR1 SGDLS and CDR2 YYNGEE. Trimming pared 0 bases from V and 3 bases from J, leaving 7 bases between. The chain's CDR3 is CASSVDSFYEQYF. CDR3 sequence (DNA): TGTGCCAGCAGCGTAGACAGTTTCTACGAGCAGTACTTC.

This chain uses TRBV9 with TRBJ1-1; a possible D gene is TRBD1 (6 bases). Germline CDR1 SGDLS, CDR2 YYNGEE. V lost 3 bases and J 3 bases, leaving 12 bases between the germline ends. This CDR3 contains 14 residues. CDR3: CASSGAGEDTEAFF. For the CDR3, the DNA is TGTGCCAGCAGCGGAGCAGGGGAGGACACTGAAGCTTTCTTT.

The V call is TRBV12-3 or TRBV12-4, the J call TRBJ1-3; D is possibly TRBD1 (5 bases). The CDR3 length is 14 residues. Deletions cut 4 bases from V and 2 bases from J, with 9 bases between. The DNA of the CDR3 is TGTGCCAGCAGTTCAGGGAGTCCTGGAAACACCATATATTTT. Its translation is CASSSGSPGNTIYF.